The entry below gives a single T cell receptor beta chain sequence along with its context. This clone's antigen is unknown. No clone much larger than this one lies a single base away; base qualities are absent. Eligible patients were adults with ileal or ileocolonic Crohn's disease who had an indication for ileocolonic resection. Whole ileal mucosal biopsies were stored frozen at -80°C before DNA extraction. Genomic DNA was extracted from frozen whole biopsies using a TRizol-based method and was quantified with a NanoDrop 2000 spectrophotometer. For commercial TCRB immunosequencing, roughly 0.5 micrograms of biopsy DNA were submitted for each sample. Adaptive Biotechnology amplified CDR3 regions from genomic DNA with a two-step multiplex PCR that controlled for amplification bias. The first PCR used primers for every V and J gene segment; the second PCR added barcodes and Illumina adapters. CDR3 libraries were sequenced on an Illumina instrument. The study's own analysis went as follows. The analysis used both the pipelines supplied by the vendor and custom analysis of the raw data in R/Bioconductor with R version 3.3.0. Clonality, ranging from 0 to 1, was calculated as the inverse of the normalised Shannon entropy of all productive clones. High-frequency clones were defined as the share of the repertoire occupied by the top 100 clones, with only clones passing a 95% confidence test being retained. Overlap between samples was measured with the Morisita-Horn index, while repertoire diversity was measured with the Simpson index. Here the immuneACCESS table is served through TCRdb, limited to in-frame sequences with V and J called. Missing clones are a known gap in these copies; in checked studies unresolved V genes cover under half, and the rest lacks a known reason. That table supplies the V and J calls and clone size; D and trimming were determined from the DNA. The table for this sample lists 12,000 to 15,000 clones; roughly nine tenths of them were counted only once. Of the sample, roughly 3.3% falls within the top ten clones.

This record comes from a study of T cell repertoires in ileal Crohn's disease (dated by TCRdb to between 2019 and 2020). Notes on the research overall: Median disease duration was approximately 8 years, and about 35% of patients were identified as active smokers at the time of surgery. All patients had surgery for a complication: stricturing disease in about 60% and penetrating disease in around 39%. The study was conducted in parallel with a multicentre cohort built to find predictors of early endoscopic recurrence after ileocolonic resection. A total of about 170 mucosal samples from 57 patients were sequenced, with samples obtained at several locations on the surgical specimen and at postoperative endoscopy. About half of the patients received postoperative therapy: some 12 received thiopurines and 18 received anti-TNF agents. Endoscopic postoperative recurrence was defined by a Rutgeerts score above i0. A prospective multicentre cohort supplied the 50 to 70 Crohn's disease patients whose TCR repertoires were analysed.

What the authors observed across the whole study: Compared with non-smokers, patients who were active smokers at surgery showed a significantly higher proportion of clonal expansions (roughly 24% vs 19%, p=0.02). Higher percentages of high-frequency clones at the time of surgery were linked to endoscopic recurrence, and every patient with clonality above 26.8% (18/57) had recurrence. Mucosal CD4 and CD8 T cells were sorted and sequenced only in a subgroup of patients, the size of which was not stated. More high-frequency clones were carried by sorted CD8 T cells than by CD4 T cells, suggesting that mucosal expansions were mainly CD8.

Sequenced material: ileal tissue. The source is an adult with Crohn's disease.

The nucleotide sequence is TGTGCCATCAAATCAACCGCTCAGATCTCTGGAAACACCATATATTTT. The resulting protein is CAIKSTAQISGNTIYF. The V and J segments used are TRBV10-3 and TRBJ1-3, with no reliable assignment of the D segment. V loses 7 bases of germline sequence and J loses 0 bases, and the interval between the two ends is 16 bases. From a lookup of the germline V gene, CDR1 and CDR2 are ENHRY and SYGVKD. Including cysteine and phenylalanine, the CDR3 has 16 amino acids. This entry keeps only the CDR3 DNA: 48 bases, framed from base 1.